This T cell receptor (beta chain) emerged from a study of blood T cell repertoires in COVID-19. Study context: Sites across the United States, Italy and Spain contributed samples from acute and convalescent COVID-19.

Participants had their cohort set by participant-reported clinical history. Donors of Cohort 3 who recovered were those that had two negative PCRs, clearance, or symptom resolution. Authors' data handling: Cell counts per sample came from amplifying reference gene primers. TCRdb's copy holds only in-frame clones and misses some; the assay was immunoSEQ multiplex PCR. V and J calls and clone size are those listed in that table; D and trimming were worked out from the DNA. Of about 400,000 clones in the sample, around nine tenths were seen once. Trimming cost V 2 bases and J 4 bases; bases outside gene matches: 4. Germline-derived CDR1 and CDR2 are ENHRY and SYGVKD. The CDR3 consists of 15 residues.

This chain links TRBV10-3 with TRBJ2-7, with 11 bases matching TRBD1. This clonotype was obtained from a woman aged 45-59 years who had recovered from COVID-19. The specimen was PBMCs or T cells enriched from blood (not recorded which). DNA of the CDR3: TGTGCCATCAGTGAGGGACAGGGGGCGCCGTACGAGCAGTACTTC. Encoded protein: CAISEGQGAPYEQYF.